These T cell receptor beta chains were read from a single sample in a study of metastatic and nonmetastatic thyroid tumors. TCRdb re-clonotyped the PCR reads via MiXCR. The table shows over 10,000 clones, with roughly 25% occurring only once. Sequenced: adjacent normal tissue. These receptor sequences come from a female donor with papillary thyroid cancer or a benign thyroid nodule (not recorded which). Some clones in this sample may be carry-over from other donors' samples. The CDR3 runs from the conserved cysteine through the conserved F or W. The D gene is left open where the match is weak. Clone size is given for some rows only: seen once, a few or many times, or a class if the clone is expanded.

. TRBJ2-7 medium-sized TRBV29-1 CSVAETSYEQYF TGCAGCGTTGCTGAGACCTCCTACGAGCAGTACTTC
. TRBJ2-1 . TRBV30 CAWRRGAGNEQFF TGTGCCTGGAGGCGAGGGGCCGGCAATGAGCAGTTCTTC
. TRBJ2-7 . TRBV7-2 CASRQEANYEQYF TGTGCCAGCAGACAGGAGGCAAATTACGAGCAGTACTTC
. TRBJ1-2 medium-sized TRBV12-3/TRBV12-4 CASSLDGNYGYTF TGTGCCAGCAGTTTGGACGGTAACTATGGCTACACCTTC
TRBD2 TRBJ2-7 . TRBV5-1 CASGFGGASGIIGYEQYF TGCGCCAGCGGCTTTGGTGGCGCTAGCGGCATAATTGGATACGAGCAGTACTTC
. TRBJ2-3 medium-sized TRBV20-1 CSARDHRGTDTQYF TGCAGTGCTAGAGATCATAGGGGCACAGATACGCAGTATTTT
. TRBJ2-7 . TRBV5-1 CASSLTGPNASQYF TGCGCCAGCAGCCTAACGGGACCAAACGCGTCGCAGTACTTC
. TRBJ2-2 . TRBV28 CASSFGGQSSRGLFF TGTGCCAGCAGTTTTGGAGGACAGTCCTCAAGGGGGCTGTTTTTT
TRBD1 TRBJ1-5 few TRBV11-1 CASSLSGQGATQPQHF TGTGCCAGCAGCTTATCGGGACAGGGGGCTACGCAGCCCCAGCATTTT
. TRBJ2-7 once TRBV7-6 CASSLAQVSYEQYF TGTGCCAGCAGCTTAGCGCAGGTGTCCTACGAGCAGTACTTC
. TRBJ2-1 . TRBV7-8 CASSFGGGLSSYNEQFF TGTGCCAGCAGCTTTGGGGGGGGCCTGAGCTCCTACAATGAGCAGTTCTTC
. TRBJ1-2 . TRBV6-2/TRBV6-3 CASSYVREQGYTF TGTGCCAGCAGTTACGTGAGGGAGCAAGGCTACACCTTC
TRBD2 TRBJ2-3 few TRBV6-5 CASSPTLAGGPGDTQYF TGTGCCAGCAGCCCGACACTAGCGGGGGGGCCGGGAGATACGCAGTATTTT
TRBD1 TRBJ2-7 . TRBV12-3/TRBV12-4 CASSFGTGDYEQYF TGTGCCAGCAGTTTTGGGACAGGGGATTACGAGCAGTACTTC
TRBD1 TRBJ1-2 . TRBV2 CASSGREGDRNYGYTF TGTGCCAGCAGTGGTCGGGAAGGGGACAGGAACTATGGCTACACCTTC
. TRBJ1-6 medium-sized TRBV27 CASSLGGLALNSPLHF TGTGCCAGCAGTTTGGGGGGCCTGGCGCTTAATTCACCCCTCCACTTT
. TRBJ1-3 . TRBV11-3 CASSLDSKAGNTIYF TGTGCCAGCAGCTTAGATTCGAAAGCCGGAAACACCATATATTTT
. TRBJ1-1 few TRBV12-3/TRBV12-4 CASSLGRVNTEAFF TGTGCCAGCAGTTTGGGCAGAGTGAACACTGAAGCTTTCTTT
. TRBJ2-1 . TRBV19 CASSLATFYNEQFF TGTGCCAGTAGTCTGGCGACATTTTACAATGAGCAGTTCTTC
TRBD1 TRBJ1-4 many TRBV12-3/TRBV12-4 CASSSLWDSTRRGDEKLFF TGTGCCAGCAGTTCGCTCTGGGACAGCACGCGGAGGGGGGATGAAAAACTGTTTTTT
. TRBJ2-5 medium-sized TRBV19 CASNGRGQHQETQYF TGTGCCAGTAATGGTAGAGGGCAGCACCAAGAGACCCAGTACTTC
. TRBJ2-7 few TRBV2 CASSERVYSYEQYF TGTGCCAGCAGTGAAAGGGTATATTCCTACGAGCAGTACTTC
. TRBJ2-5 . TRBV6-1 CASSTMDSETQYF TGTGCCAGCAGTACGATGGACTCAGAGACCCAGTACTTC
. TRBJ1-1 many TRBV30 CAWSPKPGTGNTEAFF TGTGCCTGGAGTCCGAAACCCGGGACTGGGAACACTGAAGCTTTCTTT
. TRBJ2-1 few TRBV6-1 CASTARGKQFF TGTGCCAGCACCGCGCGGGGAAAGCAGTTCTTC
. TRBJ1-5 . TRBV2 CVSSEAAVALFQPQHF TGTGTCAGCAGTGAAGCAGCGGTGGCCCTTTTTCAGCCCCAGCATTTT
. TRBJ2-3 few TRBV20-1 CSARWGGATDTQYF TGCAGTGCTAGATGGGGGGGGGCGACAGATACGCAGTATTTT
TRBD2 TRBJ2-7 few TRBV6-1 CARKGSGGRYEQYF TGTGCAAGAAAGGGTTCGGGAGGGCGCTACGAGCAGTACTTC
. TRBJ1-1 once TRBV25-1 CASSVGTEAFF TGTGCCAGCAGTGTAGGGACTGAAGCTTTCTTT
. TRBJ1-1 medium-sized TRBV5-1 CASSLDRNTEAFF TGCGCCAGCAGCTTGGACAGGAACACTGAAGCTTTCTTT
. TRBJ1-1 few TRBV2 CASSEPGRGEWVMNTEAFF TGTGCCAGCAGTGAACCCGGGAGGGGAGAGTGGGTGATGAACACTGAAGCTTTCTTT
. TRBJ2-7 . TRBV2 CASSEVLRPYEQYF TGTGCCAGCAGTGAAGTTCTGCGCCCTTACGAGCAGTACTTC
. TRBJ1-2 medium-sized TRBV7-9 CASSGDPYGYTF TGTGCCAGCAGCGGGGACCCCTATGGCTACACCTTC
. TRBJ2-3 medium-sized TRBV6-5 CASSYGTLGDTQYF TGTGCCAGCAGTTACGGGACATTGGGGGATACGCAGTATTTT
. TRBJ2-5 many TRBV14 CASSQGQWGPETQYF TGTGCCAGCAGCCAAGGACAGTGGGGACCGGAGACCCAGTACTTC
. TRBJ1-1 few TRBV20-1 CSARGDRGDTEAFF TGCAGTGCTAGAGGGGACCGTGGGGACACTGAAGCTTTCTTT
. TRBJ2-3 medium-sized TRBV6-5 CASSYFRGGGTQYF TGTGCCAGCAGTTACTTCAGGGGTGGGGGTACGCAGTATTTT
. TRBJ1-1 . TRBV20-1 CSAIRNRVLDTEAFF TGCAGTGCTATCAGGAACAGGGTATTGGACACTGAAGCTTTCTTT
TRBD2 TRBJ2-3 . TRBV20-1 CSARSLAGESADTQYF TGCAGTGCTAGATCGCTAGCGGGAGAGTCTGCAGATACGCAGTATTTT
. TRBJ1-5 medium-sized TRBV19 CASRRLNQPQHF TGTGCCAGTAGAAGACTCAATCAGCCCCAGCATTTT